The next 18 T cell receptor beta chains were all read from a single sample in a study of CD8 T cells in ankylosing spondylitis. Each CDR3 protein is one row after TCRdb ran MiXCR on the 5' RACE reads. The data show 220,000 or so distinct CDR3 sequences, about 10% seen once. Sequencing input: blood, either unsorted or a sorted T cell fraction (not recorded which). These receptors originate from a male donor with ankylosing spondylitis or in good health (not recorded which).

This clonotype was observed at least ten times. The rearrangement links TRBV24-1 to TRBJ1-1; D may be TRBD1 (5 bases). This CDR3 is built from 13 residues. V gave up 5 bases and J gave up 1 base, with 7 bases separating them. Germline CDR1 and CDR2: KGHDR and SFDVKD. The CDR3 is CATSVTGNTEAFF. DNA of the CDR3: TGTGCCACCAGTGTAACAGGGAACACTGAAGCTTTCTTT.

This clonotype has ten or more counts. This chain joins TRBV5-1 and TRBJ2-3; TRBD2 agrees at 10 bases. V lost 4 bases to trimming and J lost 5 bases; unmatched junction nucleotides: 7. The CDR3 has 15 residues. Per the germline V gene, CDR1 is SGHRS and CDR2 is YFSETQ. This chain's CDR3 is CASSPQWTSGDTQYF. Here the CDR3 DNA reads TGCGCCAGCAGCCCCCAATGGACTAGCGGAGATACGCAGTATTTT.

In this sample, this clonotype turned up many times. The chain is built from TRBV6-5 and TRBJ2-2; D is ambiguous. The V gene lost 0 bases and the J gene lost 1 base, with 6 bases spanning the gap. CDR1 is MNHEY, CDR2 SVGAGI, per germline. This CDR3 has 15 residues. CDR3 DNA sequence: TGTGCCAGCAGTTACTCAGCCGGGAACACCGGGGAGCTGTTTTTT. It translates to CASSYSAGNTGELFF.

This clonotype has ten or more counts. The chain has TRBV20-1 and TRBJ1-1; D is ambiguous. V shed 4 bases and J shed 1 base, with 4 bases lying between them. The CDR3 is 11 residues long. From germline, CDR1 is DFQATT and CDR2 SNEGSKA (reference sequence). DNA of the CDR3: TGCAGTGCTAACCGGAACACTGAAGCTTTCTTT. This translates into CSANRNTEAFF.

This clonotype was detected ten times or more. This chain uses TRBV24-1 with TRBJ1-1; D perhaps matches TRBD1 (6 bases). This CDR3 comprises 13 residues. Between the trimmed V and J ends, which lost 8 bases and 0 bases, there was a span of 9 bases. CDR1 and CDR2 from the germline V gene are KGHDR and SFDVKD. CDR3 amino acids: CATTRGMNTEAFF. CDR3 in DNA: TGTGCCACCACCAGGGGAATGAACACTGAAGCTTTCTTT.

This clonotype has ten or more counts. This rearrangement joins TRBV9 to TRBJ2-2; D uncertain. Germline CDR1 and CDR2: SGDLS and YYNGEE. The CDR3 covers 16 residues. V dropped 0 bases and J dropped 2 bases, with 11 bases sitting between them. The CDR3 DNA reads TGTGCCAGCAGCGTAGGAGATATCAAAAACACCGGGGAGCTGTTTTTT. It translates to CASSVGDIKNTGELFF.

The V and J genes are TRBV12-5 and TRBJ2-3; the D gene is possibly TRBD2 (6 bases). Germline V lookup: CDR1 LGHNT, CDR2 FRNRAP. This CDR3 spans 12 amino acids. Trimming removed 5 bases at V and 8 bases at J, with 11 bases between. The CDR3, as DNA: TGTGCTAGTGGTCCGGGGAGGTCTACGCAGTATTTT. Protein: CASGPGRSTQYF.

CDR3 sequence: CSASLSYQETQYF. The CDR3 DNA reads as TGCAGTGCTAGTCTGTCGTACCAAGAGACCCAGTACTTC. V is TRBV20-1 and J is TRBJ2-5, with no clear D. Trimming cost V 3 bases and J 0 bases, with 8 bases left between them. Germline V gene data show CDR1 as DFQATT and CDR2 as SNEGSKA (reference sequence). The CDR3 sequence is 13 residues long.

This clonotype has ten or more counts. The chain is built from TRBV20-1 and TRBJ1-1, with D unresolved. Per the germline V gene, CDR1 is DFQATT and CDR2 is SNEGSKA (reference sequence). Trimming pared 4 bases from V and 1 base from J, leaving 10 bases between. The CDR3 consists of 13 residues. The CDR3 DNA reads TGCAGTGCTAAGGTCAACGAGAACACTGAAGCTTTCTTT. Encoded protein: CSAKVNENTEAFF.

In this sample, this clonotype turned up a few times. This chain connects TRBV20-1 to TRBJ2-1; no clear D. The germline V gene encodes CDR1 DFQATT and CDR2 SNEGSKA (reference sequence). This CDR3 has 13 residues. V dropped 5 bases and J dropped 2 bases, with 10 bases sitting between them. CDR3 protein: CSASRLAYNEQFF. CDR3 nucleotides: TGCAGTGCTTCCCGCTTAGCCTACAATGAGCAGTTCTTC.

The chain employs TRBV20-1 and TRBJ1-1; 9 positions agree with TRBD1. CDR1 and CDR2 (germline): DFQATT, SNEGSKA (reference sequence). V trimming: 1 base; J trimming: 0 bases; junction bases outside the gene matches: 12. CDR3 length: 18 residues. CDR3 DNA: TGCAGTGCTAGAGGCCTAAGTACCGGACAGGGGTTGAACACTGAAGCTTTCTTT. Its protein is CSARGLSTGQGLNTEAFF.

This clonotype was seen repeatedly, ten times or more. This sequence joins TRBV11-2 and TRBJ1-3; tentatively, D is TRBD1 (6 bases). The ends were cut back, 3 bases at V and 0 bases at J, with 12 bases in the middle. This CDR3 spans 16 amino acids. CDR1 and CDR2 (germline): SGHAT, FQNNGV. The CDR3 nucleotides read TGTGCCAGCAGCTTGGGGGCTTCTAGCTCTGGAAACACCATATATTTT. Protein: CASSLGASSSGNTIYF.

This clonotype was observed at least ten times. The rearrangement uses TRBV7-3 and TRBJ2-5; D not certain. The V gene lost 0 bases and the J gene lost 1 base, with 6 bases spanning the gap. The CDR3 is 14 residues long. Germline CDR1 and CDR2: SGHTA and FQGTGA. This CDR3 reads CASSLTGGQETQYF. CDR3 in DNA: TGTGCCAGCAGCTTAACCGGCGGCCAAGAGACCCAGTACTTC.

This clonotype has a count of ten or more. The chain carries TRBV6-1 and TRBJ1-1, with a weak D call TRBD1 (5 bases). V lost 6 bases, J lost 4 bases, and 15 bases lay in between. CDR1 MNHNS and CDR2 SASEGT come from the germline V gene. The CDR3 runs to 14 residues. DNA of the CDR3: TGTGCCAGCAGCAAAGTGATGGGGGGCACTGAAGCTTTCTTT. Its translation is CASSKVMGGTEAFF.

This clonotype was recorded a few times. The rearrangement joins TRBV9 to TRBJ2-7; TRBD2 matches at 11 bases. With V trimmed by 4 bases and J by 3 bases, 3 bases remained unmatched. Germline CDR1 is SGDLS and CDR2 is YYNGEE. This CDR3 is 14 amino acids long. The CDR3 DNA sequence: TGTGCCAGCAGCCCTACTAGCGGGGGCTACGAGCAGTACTTC. Encoded protein: CASSPTSGGYEQYF.

This clonotype was counted at least ten times. This chain links TRBV5-1 with TRBJ2-5; 10 nucleotides match TRBD2. Per the germline V gene, CDR1 is SGHRS and CDR2 is YFSETQ. V shed 4 bases, J shed 1 base, and the junction held 1 base outside the gene matches. The CDR3 consists of 14 residues. CDR3 protein: CASSSGGAQETQYF. DNA of the CDR3: TGCGCCAGCAGCAGCGGGGGGGCCCAAGAGACCCAGTACTTC. The variable domain in full, with the rest retrieved from reference TRBV5-1 and TRBJ2-5, is KAGVTQTPRYLIKTRGQQVTLSCSPISGHRSVSWYQQTPGQGLQFLFEYFSETQRNKGNFPGRFSGRQFSNSRSEMNVSTLELGDSALYLCASSSGGAQETQYFGPGTRLLVL.

Ten or more counts support this clonotype. This rearrangement joins TRBV5-1 to TRBJ1-1, with a tentative D call TRBD1 (6 bases). Between the trimmed V and J ends, which lost 6 bases and 0 bases, there was a span of 15 bases. The CDR3 consists of 15 residues. CDR1 SGHRS and CDR2 YFSETQ come from the germline V gene. The CDR3 spells CASKGGTGMNTEAFF. The CDR3 coding sequence is TGCGCCAGCAAGGGGGGAACTGGTATGAACACTGAAGCTTTCTTT. Drawing the rest from reference TRBV5-1 and TRBJ1-1, the complete variable domain is KAGVTQTPRYLIKTRGQQVTLSCSPISGHRSVSWYQQTPGQGLQFLFEYFSETQRNKGNFPGRFSGRQFSNSRSEMNVSTLELGDSALYLCASKGGTGMNTEAFFGQGTRLTVV.

The chain has TRBV19 and TRBJ2-7; the D call may be TRBD1 or TRBD2 (5 bases each). Germline V gene sequence: CDR1 LNHDA, CDR2 SQIVND (reference sequence). V was trimmed by 4 bases and J by 4 bases, leaving 14 bases between them. The CDR3 has 14 residues. The CDR3 spells CASSTRERGYEQYF. The CDR3 region has the DNA TGTGCCAGTAGTACCAGGGAGAGGGGATACGAGCAGTACTTC. The complete variable domain, with remaining parts taken from reference TRBV19 and TRBJ2-7, reads DGGITQSPKYLFRKEGQNVTLSCEQNLNHDAMYWYRQDPGQGLRLIYYSQIVNDFQKGDIAEGYSVSREKKESFPLTVTSAQKNPTAFYLCASSTRERGYEQYFGPGTRLTVT.